This entry lists 25 T cell receptor beta chains sequenced from one sample in a study of blood T cell repertoires in COVID-19. Assay: immunoSEQ multiplex PCR; the TCRdb copy retains only in-frame clones and omits some. There are some 170,000 clones in the sample; roughly 73% occur only once, and approximately 3% lies in the top ten. What was sequenced was peripheral blood. The source is a man between 65 and 80 years old with acute or convalescent COVID-19.

The chain couples TRBV4-2 to TRBJ2-1; TRBD2 aligns across 11 bases. The germline gives CDR1 LGHNA, CDR2 YNFKEQ. The V segment lost 4 bases and the J segment 7 bases; nucleotides outside the gene matches: 9. CDR3 length: 16 residues. The CDR3 sequence: CASSPGTSGRYNEQFF. The CDR3 DNA reads as TGTGCCAGCAGCCCTGGTACTAGCGGGAGATATAATGAGCAGTTCTTC.

This clone was seen only a few times. The chain links TRBV18 to TRBJ1-1, with D perhaps TRBD1 (5 bases). Germline lookup yields CDR1 KGHSH and CDR2 LQKENI. The CDR3 has 18 residues. Trimming took 3 bases from V and 1 from J, leaving 21 bases between them. In DNA, the CDR3 is TGTGCCAGCTCACCCTCAATCGTTGGGGGGAAGGGGAACACTGAAGCTTTCTTT. Its protein is CASSPSIVGGKGNTEAFF. The whole variable domain, filled in from reference TRBV18 and TRBJ1-1, reads NAGVMQNPRHLVRRRGQEARLRCSPMKGHSHVYWYRQLPEEGLKFMVYLQKENIIDESGMPKERFSAEFPKEGPSILRIQQVVRGDSAAYFCASSPSIVGGKGNTEAFFGQGTRLTVV.

The V call is TRBV12-3 or TRBV12-4, the J call TRBJ1-1, with D unclear. Trimming cost V 4 bases and J 8 bases, with 8 bases left between them. The CDR3 runs 11 residues. The CDR3 coding sequence is TGTGCCAGCAGTTCCAGTATGGAAGCTTTCTTT. Translation gives CASSSSMEAFF.

The genes are TRBV3-1 (or the pseudogene TRBV3-2) and TRBJ1-2; D not resolved. CDR3 length equals 12 residues. Germline loops: CDR1 LGHDT, CDR2 YNNKEL (reference sequence). V dropped 0 bases and J dropped 8 bases, with 7 bases sitting between them. CDR3: CASSQESGGYTF. CDR3 nucleotide sequence: TGTGCCAGCAGCCAAGAATCAGGAGGCTACACCTTC.

The J gene is TRBJ2-3, the V gene TRBV13; 8 positions agree with TRBD1. Germline trimming cut 3 bases from V and 3 bases from J; bases unmatched to any gene: 5. CDR1 is PRHDT, CDR2 FYEKMQ, per germline (reference sequence). The CDR3 is 15 residues long. The CDR3 spells CASSLRQGRTDTQYF. CDR3 sequence (DNA): TGTGCCAGCAGCTTGAGACAGGGGAGGACAGATACGCAGTATTTT.

This chain links TRBV30 with TRBJ1-1, with D perhaps TRBD1 (5 bases). The V end lost 0 bases, the J end lost 7 bases, and 12 bases lay between the germline ends. Germline V gene lookup returns CDR1 GTSNPN and CDR2 SVGIG (reference sequence). The CDR3 sequence is 13 residues long. The CDR3 DNA follows: TGTGCCTGGAGTGTAATGGGGGGGGGTGAAGCTTTCTTT. This translates into CAWSVMGGGEAFF.

This clone has more than one count but fewer than ten. J is TRBJ1-6 and V is TRBV28; 11 bases match TRBD1. The junction had 18 bases not matched to a gene; V was cut back by 5 bases and J by 6 bases. CDR1 is MDHEN, CDR2 SYDVKM, per germline. This CDR3 region has 20 residues. The chain's CDR3 is CASSLRTGGSSLWGNSPLHF. For the CDR3, the DNA is TGTGCCAGCAGTCTCCGGACAGGGGGCTCTTCGCTATGGGGTAATTCACCCCTCCACTTT.

V gene TRBV10-3 combines with J gene TRBJ1-2; D is possibly TRBD1 (6 bases). The CDR3 is 13 amino acids. Germline values: CDR1 ENHRY, CDR2 SYGVKD. Trimming took 4 bases from V and 3 from J, leaving 9 bases between them. This CDR3 reads CAISGQGHYGYTF. Written as DNA, the CDR3 is TGTGCCATCAGTGGGCAGGGGCACTATGGCTACACCTTC.

CDR3: CASSDRLAYEQYF. CDR3 nucleotide sequence: TGTGCCAGCAGTGACAGGTTAGCCTACGAGCAGTACTTC. The J gene is TRBJ2-7, the V gene TRBV25-1, with no clear D. This CDR3 has 13 amino acids. Germline V gene sequence: CDR1 MGHDK, CDR2 SYGVNS. The ends were cut back, 3 bases at V and 2 bases at J, with 8 bases in the middle.

This clone showed up just a few times. The J gene is TRBJ2-2, the V gene TRBV14, with 9 positions matching TRBD2. Trimming removed 4 bases from V and 3 bases from J; junction bases left unmatched: 6. The CDR3 loop spans 16 amino acids. The germline V gene has CDR1 SGHDN and CDR2 FVKESK. The CDR3 protein is CASSLGLALDTGELFF. In nucleotides, the CDR3 is TGTGCCAGCAGCCTAGGACTAGCGTTGGACACCGGGGAGCTGTTTTTT.

This clone is a singleton in its sample. This chain links TRBV5-1 with TRBJ1-1; TRBD1 is a possible D gene (6 bases). Per germline, CDR1 SGHRS and CDR2 YFSETQ. The CDR3 has 14 amino acids. V dropped 3 bases and J dropped 7 bases, with 16 bases sitting between them. The DNA for the CDR3 is TGCGCCAGCAGCTGGGACCCACAGGGTAGTGAAGCTTTCTTT. Translated, it gives CASSWDPQGSEAFF.

The CDR3 DNA reads as TGTGCCAGCAGCGACCCGGGACAGGGGTTTCAAGAGACCCAGTACTTC. Translation gives CASSDPGQGFQETQYF. The chain recombines TRBV9 with TRBJ2-5; 10 bases are a match to TRBD1. Germline V gene sequence: CDR1 SGDLS, CDR2 YYNGEE. This CDR3 contains 16 residues. With V trimmed by 3 bases and J by 2 bases, 7 bases remained unmatched.

The chain carries TRBV6-2 or TRBV6-3 and TRBJ1-2; no clear D. Trimming pared 5 bases from V and 4 bases from J, leaving 23 bases between. Germline values: CDR1 MNHEY, CDR2 SVGEGT. There are 17 residues in the CDR3. CDR3 sequence (DNA): TGTGCCAGCAGTGACTACCCCAGGATAGGTGAATTCTATGGCTACACCTTC. Translation gives CASSDYPRIGEFYGYTF.

To note about this clone: Other DNA sequences within the sample encode an identical CDR3. The chain combines TRBV6-1 with TRBJ1-2; TRBD1 matches at 7 bases. The CDR3 covers 13 residues. Looked up from germline, CDR1 is MNHNS and CDR2 is SASEGT. Germline trimming cut 2 bases from V and 4 bases from J; bases unmatched to any gene: 1. The CDR3 nucleotides read TGTGCCAGCAGTGAACGGGACAGCTATGGCTACACCTTC. This translates into CASSERDSYGYTF.

The CDR3 loop reads CASSRLAGGNNEQFF. The CDR3 bases are TGTGCCAGCAGCCGCCTAGCGGGGGGGAACAATGAGCAGTTCTTC. The V call is TRBV6-2 or TRBV6-3, the J call TRBJ2-1, with 12 bases identical to TRBD2. This CDR3 has 15 residues. Germline V gene lookup returns CDR1 MNHEY and CDR2 SVGEGT. V dropped 6 bases and J dropped 5; count of bases not matched to a gene: 5.

In its sample, this clone was seen once. This chain links TRBV28 with TRBJ2-1; the D gene is possibly TRBD1 (6 bases). The CDR3 spans 14 residues. Looked up from germline, CDR1 is MDHEN and CDR2 is SYDVKM. V lost 9 bases and J lost 0, with 12 bases in between. The CDR3 loop is CASSKGGSYNEQFF. As DNA, the CDR3 is TGTGCCAGTTCTAAAGGGGGCTCCTACAATGAGCAGTTCTTC.

The V gene is TRBV6-5, the J gene TRBJ2-3, with 7 bases lining up with TRBD2. The germline V gene encodes CDR1 MNHEY and CDR2 SVGAGI. The CDR3 has 14 residues. With V trimmed by 5 bases and J by 5 bases, 7 bases remained unmatched. The CDR3 DNA reads TGTGCCAGCAGTCGCGGCGGGGAGGGAGATACGCAGTATTTT. Encoded protein: CASSRGGEGDTQYF.

V and J are TRBV5-1 and TRBJ2-7; TRBD2 matches 9 bases. There are 15 residues in the CDR3. J gave up 3 bases and V 0 bases, and 4 bases lay outside the gene matches. Germline CDR1 is SGHRS and CDR2 is YFSETQ. This chain's CDR3 is CASSLVGSGGYEQYF. CDR3 in DNA: TGCGCCAGCAGCTTGGTCGGTAGCGGGGGCTACGAGCAGTACTTC.

V and J are TRBV28 and TRBJ2-7; maybe TRBD2 (5 bases). The length of the CDR3 is 14 residues. V was pared by 3 bases and J by 7 bases, with 16 bases between. Germline V gene lookup returns CDR1 MDHEN and CDR2 SYDVKM. CDR3 in DNA: TGTGCCAGCAGTTTTTCTAGCAGGAGAGGGGAGCAGTACTTC. Translation gives CASSFSSRRGEQYF.

The table lists this clone with a count of one. The chain employs TRBV28 and TRBJ2-1, with D possibly being TRBD2 (6 bases). Deletions cut 2 bases from V and 10 bases from J, with 18 bases between. CDR1 MDHEN and CDR2 SYDVKM come from the germline V gene. CDR3 size: 15 residues. This chain's CDR3 is CASSLGGTNSGEQFF. DNA of the CDR3: TGTGCCAGCAGTTTAGGCGGGACGAACTCCGGGGAGCAGTTCTTC.

The chain has TRBV7-9 and TRBJ2-7; 7 bases are a match to TRBD2. J gave up 3 bases and V 5 bases, and 10 bases lay outside the gene matches. The CDR3 extends over 15 amino acids. The germline gives CDR1 SEHNR, CDR2 FQNEAQ (reference sequence). The CDR3 region is CASSVDRLAGYEQYF. As DNA, the CDR3 is TGTGCCAGCAGCGTAGACAGACTAGCTGGCTACGAGCAGTACTTC.

This clone was counted at least ten times. This chain joins TRBV6-4 and TRBJ2-2; weak D call: TRBD1 (5 bases). CDR1 and CDR2 from the germline V gene are MRHNA and SNTAGT. The CDR3 extends over 14 amino acids. Trimming took 2 bases from V and 2 from J, leaving 6 bases between them. The CDR3 here is CASSDRGNTGELFF. The CDR3 nucleotides read TGTGCCAGCAGTGACAGGGGTAACACCGGGGAGCTGTTTTTT.

In this sample, this clone turned up a few times. The rearrangement links TRBV7-9 to TRBJ2-3, with TRBD1 identical over 7 bases. Germline V CDR1 and CDR2: SEHNR, FQNEAQ (reference sequence). Trimming took 1 base from V and 3 from J; bases not matched to a gene: 4. CDR3 length equals 15 residues. CDR3 coding DNA: TGTGCCAGCAGCTTAGAAGGGGGCTGGACAGATACGCAGTATTTT. It codes for CASSLEGGWTDTQYF.

V gene TRBV3-1 (or the pseudogene TRBV3-2) combines with J gene TRBJ2-1; D is uncertain. The germline gives CDR1 LGHDT, CDR2 YNNKEL (reference sequence). This CDR3 comprises 12 residues. The V end lost 8 bases, the J end lost 8 bases, and 13 bases lay between the germline ends. The CDR3 reads CASQRRSDEQFF. In DNA form, the CDR3 reads TGTGCCAGCCAACGCAGGTCTGATGAGCAGTTCTTC.

This clone showed up just once. The J gene is TRBJ2-7, the V gene TRBV30, with TRBD1 matching 9 bases. J was trimmed by 2 bases and V by 5 bases; bases with no gene match: 1. The CDR3 covers 12 residues. Germline-derived CDR1 and CDR2 are GTSNPN and SVGIG (reference sequence). The CDR3, as DNA: TGTGCCTGGGGGACAGGGCCCTACGAGCAGTACTTC. Protein sequence: CAWGTGPYEQYF.